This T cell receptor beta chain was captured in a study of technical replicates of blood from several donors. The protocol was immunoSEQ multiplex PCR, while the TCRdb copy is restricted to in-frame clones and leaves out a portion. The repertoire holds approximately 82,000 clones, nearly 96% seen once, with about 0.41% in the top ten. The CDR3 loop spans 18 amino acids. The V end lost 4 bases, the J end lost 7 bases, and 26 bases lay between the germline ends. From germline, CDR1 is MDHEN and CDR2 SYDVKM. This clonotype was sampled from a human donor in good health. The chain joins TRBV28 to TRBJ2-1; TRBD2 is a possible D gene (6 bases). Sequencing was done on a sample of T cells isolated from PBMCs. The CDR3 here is CASSSLPGLTTWGNEQFF. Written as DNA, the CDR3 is TGTGCCAGCAGTTCGCTACCGGGACTCACCACTTGGGGTAATGAGCAGTTCTTC.